This TCR beta chain is from a study of cytomegalovirus exposure and HLA in healthy donors. Study-wide results and caveats: Later analysis associated a missense DCLRE1C variant with TCR beta V- and J-gene trimming. The classifier reportedly diagnosed cytomegalovirus status with high sensitivity and specificity.

Of note for this clone: The antigen remains undetermined.

Healthy donors of bone marrow made up the group. Primers for the PCR totalled 60 Vbeta and 13 Jbeta. The assay was immunoSEQ multiplex PCR, and TCRdb's table has in-frame clones only and misses some. The sample yields some 200,000 clones, roughly 73% seen once. The TCR was taken from a woman in her twenties or thirties in good health and CMV-seronegative. Sequencing input: PBMCs.

As DNA, the CDR3 is TGTGCCAGCAGCTTAGCTGGAGGCGCTGGATGGAATGAAAAACTGTTTTTT. Translating gives CASSLAGGAGWNEKLFF. This chain connects TRBV7-2 to TRBJ1-4, with unresolved D. Germline values: CDR1 SGHTA, CDR2 FQGNSA. The CDR3 sequence is 17 residues long. Deletions cut 0 bases from V and 5 bases from J, with 16 bases between.